This T cell receptor (beta chain) is from a study of CD8 T cells in ankylosing spondylitis. Study-wide results and limits: Clones linked to disease, bearing a CD8+ phenotype, were relatively rare in peripheral blood. Significantly higher representation of disease-linked clones was reported for matched ankylosing spondylitis synovial fluid. Several highly homologous variants formed a TCR beta motif that appeared characteristic of ankylosing spondylitis blood.

Germline V gene sequence: CDR1 SGHRS, CDR2 YFSETQ. The length of the CDR3 is 17 residues. The ends lost 0 bases at V and 5 bases at J; junction bases unmatched: 9. Preparation of TCR beta libraries was done by quantitative 5'-RACE with molecular barcodes. Using its own MiXCR run on the 5' RACE reads, TCRdb lists one record per CDR3 protein. The sample yields under 550,000 distinct CDR3 sequences, roughly 26% seen once. Concerning this clonotype itself: The antigen is undetermined.

The TCR originated in a male donor with ankylosing spondylitis. Source material: blood, either unsorted or a sorted T cell fraction (not recorded which). The genes are TRBV5-1 and TRBJ2-2; 8 bases fit TRBD1. DNA for the CDR3: TGCGCCAGCAGCTTGGAACGGACAGGGATAAGTACCGGGGAGCTGTTTTTT. As protein: CASSLERTGISTGELFF.